This T cell receptor (beta chain) was profiled in a study of quantifying T cell responses using KT2 cells. As for the study in general: RNA was reverse transcribed with TCR alpha and beta constant-region primers.

Each cDNA got a UMI-containing oligo ligated at its 3' end. First-round PCR used three to five cycles and beta primers RC1.1 and RC1.2 covering TRBC1 and TRBC2. Starting with the second PCR, alpha and beta TCR chains went through separate processing. MiXCR, run by TCRdb on the UMI-ligation and nested PCR reads, gives a single entry per CDR3 protein. The sample contains over 55,000 distinct CDR3 sequences, 10% to 15% of which appear only once. This clonotype has a handful of counts. Known numbers of the T cell clone KT2 were added to PBMC. A range of KT2-to-PBMC ratios was made using fixed PBMC numbers. Germline CDR1 is SGDLS and CDR2 is YYNGEE. V was trimmed by 0 bases and J by 2 bases, leaving 12 bases between them. CDR3 length: 17 amino acids.

V gene TRBV9 combines with J gene TRBJ1-6; D call uncertain. This clonotype was sampled from a human donor. The sequenced material came from PBMCs spiked with cells of the T cell clone KT2. The CDR3 sequence: CASSVGAEEPYNSPLHF. DNA of the CDR3: TGTGCCAGCAGCGTAGGGGCGGAGGAGCCCTATAATTCACCCCTCCACTTT. The full variable domain, completed using reference TRBV9 and TRBJ1-6, is DSGVTQTPKHLITATGQRVTLRCSPRSGDLSVYWYQQSLDQGLQFLIQYYNGEERAKGNILERFSAQQFPDLHSELNLSSLELGDSALYFCASSVGAEEPYNSPLHFGNGTRLTVT.